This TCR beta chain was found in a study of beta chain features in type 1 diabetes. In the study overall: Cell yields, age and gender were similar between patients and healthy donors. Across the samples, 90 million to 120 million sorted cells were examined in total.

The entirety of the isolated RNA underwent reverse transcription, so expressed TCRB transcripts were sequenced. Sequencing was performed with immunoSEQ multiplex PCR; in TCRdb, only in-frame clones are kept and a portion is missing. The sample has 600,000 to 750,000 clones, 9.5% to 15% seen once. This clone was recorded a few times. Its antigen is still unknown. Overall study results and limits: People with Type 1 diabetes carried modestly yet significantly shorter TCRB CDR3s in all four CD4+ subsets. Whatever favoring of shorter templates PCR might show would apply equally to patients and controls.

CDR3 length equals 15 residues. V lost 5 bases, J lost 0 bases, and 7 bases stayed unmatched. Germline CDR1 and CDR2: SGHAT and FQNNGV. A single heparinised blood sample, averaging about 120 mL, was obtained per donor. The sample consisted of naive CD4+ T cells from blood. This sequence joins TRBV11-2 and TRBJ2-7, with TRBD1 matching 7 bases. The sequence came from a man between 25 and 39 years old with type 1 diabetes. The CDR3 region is CASSRQGWSSYEQYF. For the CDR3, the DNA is TGTGCCAGCAGCCGACAGGGCTGGAGCTCCTACGAGCAGTACTTC.